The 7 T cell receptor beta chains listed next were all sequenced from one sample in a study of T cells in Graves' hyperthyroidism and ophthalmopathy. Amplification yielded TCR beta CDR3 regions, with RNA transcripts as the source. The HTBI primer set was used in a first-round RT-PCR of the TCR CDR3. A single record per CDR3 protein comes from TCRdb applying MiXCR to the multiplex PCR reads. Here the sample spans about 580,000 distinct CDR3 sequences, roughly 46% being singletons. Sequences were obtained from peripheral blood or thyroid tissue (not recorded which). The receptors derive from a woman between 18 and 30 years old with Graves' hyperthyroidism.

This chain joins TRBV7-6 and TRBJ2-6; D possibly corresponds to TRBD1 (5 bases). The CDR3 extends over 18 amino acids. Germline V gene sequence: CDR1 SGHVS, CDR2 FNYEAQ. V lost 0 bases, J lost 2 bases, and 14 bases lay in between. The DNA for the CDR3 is TGTGCCAGCAGCTTAGCGTCAGCAGGGTTCGCTGGGGCCAACGTCCTGACTTTC. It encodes CASSLASAGFAGANVLTF.

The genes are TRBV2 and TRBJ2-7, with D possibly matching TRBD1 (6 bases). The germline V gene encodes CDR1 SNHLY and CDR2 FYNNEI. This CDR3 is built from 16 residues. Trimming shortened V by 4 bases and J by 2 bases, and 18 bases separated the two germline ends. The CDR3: CASSGLANRVPYEQYF. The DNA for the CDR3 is TGTGCCAGCAGTGGTTTGGCAAACAGGGTACCCTACGAGCAGTACTTC.

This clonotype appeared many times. CDR3 in amino acids: CASSSNGGVSGKLFF. CDR3 nucleotides: TGTGCCAGCAGCTCTAACGGGGGAGTCAGCGGAAAACTGTTTTTT. The rearrangement uses TRBV7-9 and TRBJ1-4; a possible D gene is TRBD1 (5 bases). V lost 4 bases and J 10 bases, leaving 19 bases between the germline ends. CDR1 is SEHNR, CDR2 FQNEAQ, per germline (reference sequence). The CDR3 runs to 15 residues.

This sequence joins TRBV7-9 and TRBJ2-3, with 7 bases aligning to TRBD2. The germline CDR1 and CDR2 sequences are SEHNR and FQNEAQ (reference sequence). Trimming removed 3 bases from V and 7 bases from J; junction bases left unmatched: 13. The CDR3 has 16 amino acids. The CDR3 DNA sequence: TGTGCCAGCAGCTTCGCATACAGCGGACTAGATAATACGCAGTATTTT. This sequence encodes CASSFAYSGLDNTQYF.

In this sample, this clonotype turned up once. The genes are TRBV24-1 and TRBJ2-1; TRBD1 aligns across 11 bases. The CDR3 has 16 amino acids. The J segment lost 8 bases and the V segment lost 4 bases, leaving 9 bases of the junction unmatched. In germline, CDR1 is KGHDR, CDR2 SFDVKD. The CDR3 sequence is CATSDQDRGLFYEQFF. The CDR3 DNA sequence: TGTGCCACCAGTGACCAGGACAGGGGGCTTTTCTATGAGCAGTTCTTC.

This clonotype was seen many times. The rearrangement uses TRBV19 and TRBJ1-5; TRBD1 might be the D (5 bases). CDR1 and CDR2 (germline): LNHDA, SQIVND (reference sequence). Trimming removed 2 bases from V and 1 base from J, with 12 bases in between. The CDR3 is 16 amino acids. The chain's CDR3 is CASSITPGGSNQPQHF. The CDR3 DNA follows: TGTGCCAGTAGTATAACACCCGGGGGGAGCAATCAGCCCCAGCATTTT.

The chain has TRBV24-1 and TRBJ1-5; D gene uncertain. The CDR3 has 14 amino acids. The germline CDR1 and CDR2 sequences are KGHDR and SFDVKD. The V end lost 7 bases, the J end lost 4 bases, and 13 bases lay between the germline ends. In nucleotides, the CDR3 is TGTGCCACCAGAGAAGATTGGGCGAATCAGCCCCAGCATTTT. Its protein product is CATREDWANQPQHF.